The TCR beta chain under discussion was sequenced for a study of blood T cell repertoires in COVID-19. Study-level information: Whether acute or convalescent, the COVID-19 samples came from the United States, Italy and Spain. T cells, B-cell-depleted T cells, or PBMCs supplied cDNA or gDNA.

V lost 6 bases to trimming and J lost 0 bases; unmatched junction nucleotides: 5. The CDR3 has 15 residues. Germline CDR1 KGHSH, CDR2 LQKENI. In the authors' workflow: Amplification of reference gene primers provided the estimated nucleated cell counts. Sequencing was performed with immunoSEQ multiplex PCR; in TCRdb, only in-frame clones are kept and a portion is missing. Clonal size and the V and J genes are those of that table, whereas D and trimming came from the DNA. This sample has around 310,000 clones, with 75% to 95% found just once. The J gene is TRBJ2-7, the V gene TRBV18; 10 nucleotides agree with TRBD1. The receptor comes from a woman aged 25-40 years with COVID-19, enrolled during active disease. The specimen was peripheral blood. The CDR3 loop reads CASSPGQGPSYEQYF. As DNA, the CDR3 is TGTGCCAGCTCCCCGGGACAGGGGCCCTCCTACGAGCAGTACTTC.